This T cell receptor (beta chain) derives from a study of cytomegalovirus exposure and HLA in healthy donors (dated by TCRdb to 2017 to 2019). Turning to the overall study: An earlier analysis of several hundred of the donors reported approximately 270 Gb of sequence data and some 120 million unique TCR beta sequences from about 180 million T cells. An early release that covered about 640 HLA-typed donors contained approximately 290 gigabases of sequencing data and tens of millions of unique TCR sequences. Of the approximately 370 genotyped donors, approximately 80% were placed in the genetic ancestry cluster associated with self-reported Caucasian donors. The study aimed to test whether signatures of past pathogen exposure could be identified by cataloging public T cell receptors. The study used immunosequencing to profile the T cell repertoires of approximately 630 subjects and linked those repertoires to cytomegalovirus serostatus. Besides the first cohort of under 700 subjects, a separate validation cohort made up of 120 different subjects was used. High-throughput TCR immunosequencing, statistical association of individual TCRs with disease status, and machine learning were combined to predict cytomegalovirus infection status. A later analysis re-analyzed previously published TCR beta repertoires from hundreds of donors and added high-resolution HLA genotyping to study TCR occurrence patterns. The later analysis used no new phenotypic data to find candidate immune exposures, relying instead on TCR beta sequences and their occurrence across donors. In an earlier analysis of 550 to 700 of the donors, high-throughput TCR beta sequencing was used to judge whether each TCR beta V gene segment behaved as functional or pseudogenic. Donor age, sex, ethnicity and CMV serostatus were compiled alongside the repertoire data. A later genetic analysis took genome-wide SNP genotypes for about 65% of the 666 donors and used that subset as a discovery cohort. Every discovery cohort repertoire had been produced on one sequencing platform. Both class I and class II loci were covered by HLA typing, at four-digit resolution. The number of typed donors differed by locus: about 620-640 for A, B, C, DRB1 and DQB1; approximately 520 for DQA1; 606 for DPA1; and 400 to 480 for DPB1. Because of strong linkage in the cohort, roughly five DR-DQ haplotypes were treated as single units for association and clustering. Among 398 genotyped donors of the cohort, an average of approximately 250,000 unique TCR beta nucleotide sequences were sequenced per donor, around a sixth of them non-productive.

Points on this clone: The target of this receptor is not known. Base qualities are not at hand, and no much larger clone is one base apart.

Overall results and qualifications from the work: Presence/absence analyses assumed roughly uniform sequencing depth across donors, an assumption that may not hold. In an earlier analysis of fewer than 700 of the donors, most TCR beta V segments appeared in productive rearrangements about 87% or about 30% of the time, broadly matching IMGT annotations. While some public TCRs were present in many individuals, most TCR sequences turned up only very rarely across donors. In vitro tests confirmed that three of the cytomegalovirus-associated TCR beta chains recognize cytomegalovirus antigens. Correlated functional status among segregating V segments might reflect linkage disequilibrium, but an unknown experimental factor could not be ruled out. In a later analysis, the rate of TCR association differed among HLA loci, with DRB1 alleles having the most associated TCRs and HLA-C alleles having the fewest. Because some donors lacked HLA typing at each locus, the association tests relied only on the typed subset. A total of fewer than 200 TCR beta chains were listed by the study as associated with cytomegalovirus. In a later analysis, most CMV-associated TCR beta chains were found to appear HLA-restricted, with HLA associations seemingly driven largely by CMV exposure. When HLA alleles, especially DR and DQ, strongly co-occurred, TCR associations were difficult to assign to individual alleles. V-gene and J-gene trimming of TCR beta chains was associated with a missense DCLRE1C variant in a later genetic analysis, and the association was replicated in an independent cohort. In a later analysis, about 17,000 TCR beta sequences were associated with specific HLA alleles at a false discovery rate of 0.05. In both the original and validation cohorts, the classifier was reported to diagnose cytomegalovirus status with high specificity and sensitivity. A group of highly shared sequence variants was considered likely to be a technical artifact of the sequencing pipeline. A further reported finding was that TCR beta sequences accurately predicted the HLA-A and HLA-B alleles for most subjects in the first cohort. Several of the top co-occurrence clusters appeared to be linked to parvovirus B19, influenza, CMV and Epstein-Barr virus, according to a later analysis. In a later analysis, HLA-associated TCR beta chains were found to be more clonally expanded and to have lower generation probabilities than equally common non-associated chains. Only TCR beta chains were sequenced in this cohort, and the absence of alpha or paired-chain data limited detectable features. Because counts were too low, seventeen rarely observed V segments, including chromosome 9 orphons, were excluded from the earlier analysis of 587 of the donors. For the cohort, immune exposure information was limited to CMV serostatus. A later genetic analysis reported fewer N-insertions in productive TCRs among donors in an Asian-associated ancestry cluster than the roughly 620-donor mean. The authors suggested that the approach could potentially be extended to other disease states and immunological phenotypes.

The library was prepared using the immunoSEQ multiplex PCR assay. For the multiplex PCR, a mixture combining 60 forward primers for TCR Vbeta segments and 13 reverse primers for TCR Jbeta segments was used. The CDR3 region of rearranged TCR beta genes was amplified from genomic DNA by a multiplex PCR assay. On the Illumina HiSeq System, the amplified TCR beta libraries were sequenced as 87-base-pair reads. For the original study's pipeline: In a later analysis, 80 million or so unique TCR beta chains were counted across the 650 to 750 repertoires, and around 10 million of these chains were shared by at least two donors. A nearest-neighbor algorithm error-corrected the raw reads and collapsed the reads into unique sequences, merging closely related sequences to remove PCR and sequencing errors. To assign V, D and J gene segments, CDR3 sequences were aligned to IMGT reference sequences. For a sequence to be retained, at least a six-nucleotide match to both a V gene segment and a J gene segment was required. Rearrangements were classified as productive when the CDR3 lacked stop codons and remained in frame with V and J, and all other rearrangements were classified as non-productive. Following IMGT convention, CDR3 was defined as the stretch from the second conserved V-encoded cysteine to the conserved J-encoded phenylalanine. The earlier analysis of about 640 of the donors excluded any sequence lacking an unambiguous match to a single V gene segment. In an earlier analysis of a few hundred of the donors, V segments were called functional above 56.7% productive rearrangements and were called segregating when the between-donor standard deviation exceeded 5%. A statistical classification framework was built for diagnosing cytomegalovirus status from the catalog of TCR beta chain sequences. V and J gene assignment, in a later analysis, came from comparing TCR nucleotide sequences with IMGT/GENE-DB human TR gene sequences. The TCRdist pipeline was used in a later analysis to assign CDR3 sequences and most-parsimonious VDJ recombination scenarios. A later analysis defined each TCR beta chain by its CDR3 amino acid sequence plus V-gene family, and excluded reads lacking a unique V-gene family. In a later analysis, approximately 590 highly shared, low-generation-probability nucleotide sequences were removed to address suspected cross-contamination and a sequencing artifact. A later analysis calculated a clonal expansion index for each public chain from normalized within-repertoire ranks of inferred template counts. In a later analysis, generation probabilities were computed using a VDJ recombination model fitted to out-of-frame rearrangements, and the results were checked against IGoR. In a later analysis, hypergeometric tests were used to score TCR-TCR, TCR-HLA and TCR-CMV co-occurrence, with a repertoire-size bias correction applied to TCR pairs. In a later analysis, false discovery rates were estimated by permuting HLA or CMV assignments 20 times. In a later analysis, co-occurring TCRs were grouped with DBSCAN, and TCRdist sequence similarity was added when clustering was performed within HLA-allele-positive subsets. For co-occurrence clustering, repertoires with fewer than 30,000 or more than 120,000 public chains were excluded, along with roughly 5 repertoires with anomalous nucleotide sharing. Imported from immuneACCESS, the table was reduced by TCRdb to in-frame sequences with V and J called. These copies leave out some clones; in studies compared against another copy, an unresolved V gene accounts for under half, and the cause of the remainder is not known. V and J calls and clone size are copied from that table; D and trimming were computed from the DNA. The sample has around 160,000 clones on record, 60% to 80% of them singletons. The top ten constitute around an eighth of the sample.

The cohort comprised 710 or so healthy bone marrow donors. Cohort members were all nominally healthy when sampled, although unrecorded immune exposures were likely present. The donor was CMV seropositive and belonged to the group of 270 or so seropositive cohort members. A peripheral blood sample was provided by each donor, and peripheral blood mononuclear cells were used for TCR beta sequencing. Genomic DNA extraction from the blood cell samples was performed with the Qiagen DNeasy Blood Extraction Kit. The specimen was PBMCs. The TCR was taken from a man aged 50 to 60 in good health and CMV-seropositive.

The nucleotide sequence reads as follows: TGTGCCATCAGTGAGCAGGAGGGGCGTAATGAGCAGTTCTTC. Its protein product is CAISEQEGRNEQFF. The sequence links TRBV10-3 to TRBJ2-1, with a weak D call of TRBD2 (6 bases match). V drops 2 bases and J drops 7 bases, leaving 12 bases in between. The CDR3 spans 14 residues, from the cysteine through the phenylalanine. Only the CDR3 region is kept as DNA, spanning 42 bases read in frame from base 1. Based on the germline V gene, the CDR1 and CDR2 sequences are ENHRY and SYGVKD.